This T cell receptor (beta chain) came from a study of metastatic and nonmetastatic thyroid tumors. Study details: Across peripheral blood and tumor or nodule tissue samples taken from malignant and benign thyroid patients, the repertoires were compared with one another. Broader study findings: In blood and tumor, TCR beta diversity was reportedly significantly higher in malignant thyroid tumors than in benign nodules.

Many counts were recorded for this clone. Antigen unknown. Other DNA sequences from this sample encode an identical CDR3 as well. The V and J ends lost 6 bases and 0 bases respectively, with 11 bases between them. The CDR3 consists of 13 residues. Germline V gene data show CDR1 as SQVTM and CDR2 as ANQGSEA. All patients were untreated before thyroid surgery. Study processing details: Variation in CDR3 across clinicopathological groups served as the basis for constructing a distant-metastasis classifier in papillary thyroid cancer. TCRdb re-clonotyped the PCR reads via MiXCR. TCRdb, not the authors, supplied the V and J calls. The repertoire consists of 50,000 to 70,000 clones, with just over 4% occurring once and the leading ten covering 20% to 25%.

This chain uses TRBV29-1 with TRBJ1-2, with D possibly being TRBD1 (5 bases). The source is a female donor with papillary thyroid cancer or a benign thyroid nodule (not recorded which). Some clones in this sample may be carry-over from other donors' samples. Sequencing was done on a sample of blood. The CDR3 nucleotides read TGCAGCGTCAAGGGGCAGCCTAACTATGGCTACACCTTC. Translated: CSVKGQPNYGYTF.